Listed here are 17 T cell receptor beta chains from one sample, sequenced in a study of post-analysis software for immune sequencing data. Unique molecular identifiers were carried by the TCR beta cDNA libraries. From the PCR reads, TCRdb called clonotypes with MiXCR, one entry per CDR3 protein. Of some 800,000 distinct CDR3 sequences in the sample, about half were seen once. Broader study findings: With TRBV5-6, TRBV5-1 and TRBV20-1 included, about five TRBV segments were more frequent in patients than in controls.

These receptors have no known antigen. Sequencing input: blood. The source is a girl under 18 with multiple sclerosis.

This sequence joins TRBV7-9 and TRBJ2-6, with D possibly being TRBD1 (7 bases). This CDR3 has 15 residues. Per germline, CDR1 SEHNR and CDR2 FQNEAQ (reference sequence). V was pared by 8 bases and J by 0 bases, with 11 bases between. Written as DNA, the CDR3 is TGTGCCAGCCGGAGGGGGCCCTCTGGGGCCAACGTCCTGACTTTC. Translation: CASRRGPSGANVLTF.

The chain has TRBV7-2 and TRBJ1-2; TRBD1 is a possible D gene (6 bases). The CDR3 has 16 residues. Trimming shortened V by 4 bases and J by 3 bases, and 18 bases separated the two germline ends. Germline CDR1 is SGHTA and CDR2 is FQGNSA. CDR3 in amino acids: CASSSYQGPGYYGYTF. For the CDR3, the DNA is TGTGCCAGCAGCTCTTATCAGGGGCCGGGGTACTATGGCTACACCTTC.

This chain uses TRBV7-3 with TRBJ2-3; D gene unclear. Per the germline V gene, CDR1 is SGHTA and CDR2 is FQGTGA. CDR3 length: 14 residues. V was shortened by 1 base and J by 4 bases, with 9 bases between the two germline ends. The CDR3 DNA reads as TGTGCCAGCAGCTTAAGACGAAGCCCAGATACGCAGTATTTT. It encodes CASSLRRSPDTQYF.

This chain connects TRBV7-2 to TRBJ1-2; 7 bases agree with TRBD1. Per germline, CDR1 SGHTA and CDR2 FQGNSA. The trim removed 1 base at V and 0 bases at J, leaving 5 bases unmatched. This CDR3 is 16 amino acids long. In nucleotides, the CDR3 is TGTGCCAGCAGCTTAGGACCGGGACAGCCTAACTATGGCTACACCTTC. Protein sequence: CASSLGPGQPNYGYTF.

This clonotype has more than one count but fewer than ten. The chain recombines TRBV25-1 with TRBJ2-1; D call uncertain. Germline V gene sequence: CDR1 MGHDK, CDR2 SYGVNS. The CDR3 contains 15 residues. Trimming took off 4 bases at V and 4 bases at J, with 14 bases between the two ends. This chain's CDR3 is CASSGAGEVYNEQFF. CDR3 coding DNA: TGTGCCAGCAGTGGGGCAGGAGAAGTATACAATGAGCAGTTCTTC.

This clonotype was seen a few times. The rearrangement links TRBV28 to TRBJ2-1, with a possible D match to TRBD2 (5 bases). Trimming shortened V by 10 bases and J by 7 bases, and 17 bases separated the two germline ends. The CDR3 has 13 residues. Germline V lookup: CDR1 MDHEN, CDR2 SYDVKM. The CDR3 protein is CATQPTRGNEQFF. In DNA form, the CDR3 reads TGTGCCACCCAGCCGACGAGAGGGAATGAGCAGTTCTTC.

The chain uses TRBV7-2 and TRBJ1-2, with 11 nucleotides matching TRBD1. The CDR3 length is 17 residues. Trimming took 5 bases from V and 4 from J; bases not matched to a gene: 12. CDR1 is SGHTA and CDR2 is FQGNSA in the germline V gene. CDR3 protein: CASSTGQGAGARYGYTF. The CDR3, as DNA: TGTGCCAGCAGCACCGGACAGGGGGCGGGCGCACGCTATGGCTACACCTTC.

This clonotype has more than one count but fewer than ten. The CDR3 reads CASSPPVGGMSHEQYF. The CDR3 DNA is TGTGCCAGCAGCCCCCCGGTAGGGGGTATGAGCCACGAGCAGTACTTC. J is TRBJ2-4 and V is TRBV12-3 or TRBV12-4; a possible D gene is TRBD1 (6 bases). Matching the DNA end better, TRBJ2-7 makes the J call doubtful. The length of the CDR3 is 16 residues.

The gene calls are TRBV6-5 and TRBJ1-2; D gene unclear. Germline V gene sequence: CDR1 MNHEY, CDR2 SVGAGI. Trimming cost V 0 bases and J 9 bases, with 5 bases left between them. The CDR3 covers 11 residues. CDR3 sequence: CASSYSGSYTF. CDR3 DNA sequence: TGTGCCAGCAGTTACTCGGGGAGCTACACCTTC.

CDR3 protein: CASSYSGLVNEQYF. The CDR3 nucleotides read TGTGCCAGCAGTTATTCGGGTTTGGTCAACGAGCAGTACTTC. The genes are TRBV6-6 and TRBJ2-7; D is undetermined. The CDR3 sequence is 14 residues long. With 3 bases removed from V and 5 bases from J, the gap between germline ends came to 14 bases. Germline CDR1 MNHNY, CDR2 SVGAGI (reference sequence).

This clonotype appeared a few times. This rearrangement joins TRBV24-1 to TRBJ2-7; no definite D call. The J call is in doubt because the DNA end fits TRBJ2-5 better. The CDR3 covers 14 residues. Germline lookup yields CDR1 KGHDR and CDR2 SFDVKD. In DNA, the CDR3 is TGTGCCACCAGTGATGCTGGTGGTTCGGAGACCCAGTACTTC. Residues: CATSDAGGSETQYF.

This clonotype came up a few times. The chain combines TRBV6-2 or TRBV6-3 with TRBJ2-1, with 7 bases that match TRBD2. The CDR3 is 18 residues long. Trimming at V came to 6 bases and at J to 2 bases, leaving 16 bases not matched to a gene. The germline V gene has CDR1 MNHEY and CDR2 SVGEGT. DNA of the CDR3: TGTGCCAGCAGCATAGATATGCTAGCGGCGGTTCCCTACAATGAGCAGTTCTTC. This translates into CASSIDMLAAVPYNEQFF.

This sequence joins TRBV6-1 and TRBJ1-4; 7 bases line up with TRBD1. This CDR3 has 15 residues. The germline V gene encodes CDR1 MNHNS and CDR2 SASEGT. The V segment lost 4 bases and the J segment 5 bases; nucleotides outside the gene matches: 7. The CDR3 is CASSANPTGNEKLFF. The CDR3 coding sequence is TGTGCCAGCAGTGCCAACCCGACAGGGAATGAAAAACTGTTTTTT.

The J gene is TRBJ2-7, the V gene TRBV6-1; 15 nucleotides agree with TRBD2. This CDR3 comprises 16 residues. V was pared by 6 bases and J by 6 bases, with 9 bases of the junction left unmatched. In germline, CDR1 is MNHNS, CDR2 SASEGT. In DNA form, the CDR3 reads TGTGCCAGCAGCCTGCGGACTAGCGGGAGGGGCAGCGAGCAGTACTTC. The encoded protein is CASSLRTSGRGSEQYF.

The V gene is TRBV7-9, the J gene TRBJ2-7, with D perhaps TRBD2 (5 bases). Germline CDR1 is SEHNR and CDR2 is FQNEAQ (reference sequence). V was shortened by 8 bases and J by 4 bases, with 15 bases between the two germline ends. The CDR3 sequence is 13 residues long. This chain's CDR3 is CASDPLVYYEQYF. The CDR3 DNA sequence: TGTGCCAGCGACCCACTAGTTTATTACGAGCAGTACTTC.

The V gene is TRBV5-1, the J gene TRBJ2-1; D gene ambiguous. Germline V gene sequence: CDR1 SGHRS, CDR2 YFSETQ. This CDR3 has 14 amino acids. Trimming left V 2 bases short and J 5 bases short, with 11 bases between. CDR3 bases: TGCGCCAGCAGCTTAGGAACGGCTAACAATGAGCAGTTCTTC. Residues: CASSLGTANNEQFF. The full variable domain, with the rest looked up from reference TRBV5-1 and TRBJ2-1, is KAGVTQTPRYLIKTRGQQVTLSCSPISGHRSVSWYQQTPGQGLQFLFEYFSETQRNKGNFPGRFSGRQFSNSRSEMNVSTLELGDSALYLCASSLGTANNEQFFGPGTRLTVL.

The V call is TRBV27, the J call TRBJ1-2; 8 bases match TRBD1. The CDR3 runs 15 residues. The junction had 9 bases not matched to a gene; V was cut back by 2 bases and J by 7 bases. Germline V CDR1 and CDR2: MNHEY, SMNVEV (reference sequence). CDR3 sequence reads: CASSLMGQVAGGYTF. Here the CDR3 DNA reads TGTGCCAGCAGTTTAATGGGACAGGTAGCTGGTGGCTACACCTTC.